Below are 27 T cell receptor beta chains sequenced from a single sample in a study of siplizumab effects on memory and regulatory T cells (dated by TCRdb to 2018 to 2020). The library was prepared using the immunoSEQ multiplex PCR assay. Drawn from immuneACCESS, this table holds only the in-frame rearrangements with V and J called that TCRdb kept. Clones are partly lost; checked studies trace under half to an unresolved V gene and leave the rest unexplained. In this sample the table shows over 85,000 clones, 93% of which occur a single time. The ten largest clones represent about 6.7% of the sample. The sequenced sample was CD8+ T cells sorted from blood. These receptors all come from a human donor in good health.

This rearrangement joins TRBV7-3 to TRBJ2-2, with D maybe TRBD2 (5 bases). There are 14 residues in the CDR3. CDR1 and CDR2 from the germline V gene are SGHTA and FQGTGA. The V gene lost 5 bases and the J gene lost 6 bases, with 13 bases spanning the gap. The DNA of the CDR3 is TGTGCCAGCAGCCCCCGGGTAGCGTCCGGGGAGCTGTTTTTT. This gives the protein CASSPRVASGELFF.

The rearrangement links TRBV18 to TRBJ1-2; TRBD1 matches 7 bases. With V trimmed by 5 bases and J by 1 base, 10 bases remained unmatched. Germline-derived CDR1 and CDR2 are KGHSH and LQKENI. The CDR3 contains 16 residues. CDR3 DNA: TGTGCCAGCTCAGTAACGCCCGGGACAGATAACTATGGCTACACCTTC. The encoded protein is CASSVTPGTDNYGYTF.

The chain has TRBV28 and TRBJ1-2; 7 nucleotides agree with TRBD1. The V gene end was trimmed by 5 bases and the J gene end by 7 bases; junction bases not matched to a gene: 7. Germline values: CDR1 MDHEN, CDR2 SYDVKM. The CDR3 has 13 amino acids. In DNA, the CDR3 is TGTGCCAGCAGTCACAGGGGACTGCGTGGCTACACCTTC. Translated: CASSHRGLRGYTF.

The V and J genes are TRBV4-2 and TRBJ2-4; no clear D. V was cut by 0 bases and J by 0 bases, with 15 bases left in between. The CDR3 extends over 18 amino acids. Per germline, CDR1 LGHNA and CDR2 YNFKEQ. In nucleotides, the CDR3 is TGTGCCAGCAGCCAAGATCCACCGTACCAATTAGCCAAAAACATTCAGTACTTC. As protein: CASSQDPPYQLAKNIQYF.

The V gene is TRBV2, the J gene TRBJ1-1, with 9 nucleotides matching TRBD1. With V trimmed by 6 bases and J by 1 base, 6 bases remained unmatched. The germline V gene encodes CDR1 SNHLY and CDR2 FYNNEI. This CDR3 has 15 amino acids. CDR3 amino acids: CASREWGQGNTEAFF. The DNA of the CDR3 is TGTGCCAGCAGAGAGTGGGGACAGGGGAACACTGAAGCTTTCTTT.

V gene TRBV11-2 combines with J gene TRBJ1-1; TRBD1 matches at 9 bases. This CDR3 is built from 15 residues. Germline V CDR1 and CDR2: SGHAT, FQNNGV. Unmatched junction bases numbered 10, after V lost 6 bases and J lost 5 bases. The CDR3 nucleotides are TGTGCCAGCAGGCCTACAGGGGGCGCTTGGACTGAAGCTTTCTTT. It codes for CASRPTGGAWTEAFF. The entire variable domain, with the rest obtained from reference TRBV11-2 and TRBJ1-1, is as follows: EAGVAQSPRYKIIEKRQSVAFWCNPISGHATLYWYQQILGQGPKLLIQFQNNGVVDDSQLPKDRFSAERLKGVDSTLKIQPAKLEDSAVYLCASRPTGGAWTEAFFGQGTRLTVV.

This clone was seen a single time. The chain uses TRBV10-2 and TRBJ2-7; possible D gene TRBD1, 5 bases. Germline V gives CDR1 WSHSY, CDR2 SAAADI. This CDR3 contains 13 residues. V was cut by 9 bases and J by 5 bases, with 17 bases left in between. CDR3 DNA: TGCGCCAGTAACCTGCTTGGGGCACACGAGCAGTACTTC. This translates into CASNLLGAHEQYF.

This chain joins TRBV19 and TRBJ2-3; TRBD2 matches at 14 bases. J lost 1 base, V lost 5 bases, and 2 bases had no gene match. Germline V gene data show CDR1 as LNHDA and CDR2 as SQIVND (reference sequence). The CDR3 runs to 16 residues. This chain's CDR3 is CASSPGLAGGTDTQYF. The CDR3, as DNA: TGTGCCAGTAGTCCGGGACTAGCGGGGGGCACAGATACGCAGTATTTT.

V gene TRBV6-4 combines with J gene TRBJ1-2; 8 nucleotides agree with TRBD1. The junction had 8 bases not matched to a gene; V was cut back by 5 bases and J by 6 bases. The germline V gene has CDR1 MRHNA and CDR2 SNTAGT. This CDR3 is 14 amino acids long. This CDR3 is CASSPGQGQDGYTF. The DNA of the CDR3 is TGTGCCAGCAGTCCAGGACAGGGTCAAGATGGCTACACCTTC.

The V call is TRBV25-1, the J call TRBJ2-2, with no clear D. V was pared by 5 bases and J by 0 bases, with 16 bases between. This CDR3 has 17 residues. CDR1 MGHDK and CDR2 SYGVNS come from the germline V gene. CDR3 loop: CASSSPPDTANTGELFF. CDR3 in DNA: TGTGCCAGCAGTTCCCCTCCCGACACAGCGAACACCGGGGAGCTGTTTTTT.

The rearrangement uses TRBV9 and TRBJ2-3, with unresolved D. Germline lookup yields CDR1 SGDLS and CDR2 YYNGEE. The CDR3 runs to 14 residues. Trimming pared 4 bases from V and 6 bases from J, leaving 15 bases between. CDR3 in amino acids: CASSTRLDQDTQYF. In nucleotides, the CDR3 is TGTGCCAGCAGCACGCGACTGGATCAGGATACGCAGTATTTT.

This clone is a singleton in its sample. This chain connects TRBV14 to TRBJ2-3; unclear D gene. The germline gives CDR1 SGHDN, CDR2 FVKESK. Trimming stripped 1 base from V and 6 bases from J, with 14 bases between. There are 15 residues in the CDR3. The CDR3 protein is CASSQGILVGDTQYF. DNA for the CDR3: TGTGCCAGCAGCCAAGGGATTTTAGTTGGTGATACGCAGTATTTT.

This rearrangement joins TRBV13 to TRBJ1-1; D is unclear. The germline V gene encodes CDR1 PRHDT and CDR2 FYEKMQ (reference sequence). The CDR3 is 14 amino acids. Trimming stripped 2 bases from V and 0 bases from J, with 7 bases between. The CDR3 loop reads CASSLRRVNTEAFF. The CDR3 region has the DNA TGTGCCAGCAGCTTACGGAGGGTGAACACTGAAGCTTTCTTT.

This chain joins TRBV7-9 and TRBJ2-3; D perhaps matches TRBD1 (6 bases). Per germline, CDR1 SEHNR and CDR2 FQNEAQ (reference sequence). The V and J ends lost 5 bases and 4 bases respectively, with 7 bases between them. The length of the CDR3 is 12 residues. Here the CDR3 reads CASSTGSDTQYF. CDR3 DNA sequence: TGTGCCAGCAGCACAGGGTCAGATACGCAGTATTTT.

The chain joins TRBV14 to TRBJ2-7, with 7 nucleotides matching TRBD2. Germline CDR1 and CDR2: SGHDN and FVKESK. CDR3 length equals 15 residues. V trimming: 4 bases; J trimming: 0 bases; junction bases outside the gene matches: 6. The CDR3 sequence: CASSPTSESSYEQYF. As DNA, the CDR3 is TGTGCCAGCAGCCCCACTAGCGAGAGCTCCTACGAGCAGTACTTC.

The chain joins TRBV2 to TRBJ1-1; tentatively, D is TRBD1 (6 bases). Germline V gene sequence: CDR1 SNHLY, CDR2 FYNNEI. Trimming stripped 8 bases from V and 0 bases from J, with 16 bases between. The CDR3 is 15 residues long. In nucleotides, the CDR3 is TGTGCCAGCGTCAAAGGGGGGGCGGTGAACACTGAAGCTTTCTTT. Encoded protein: CASVKGGAVNTEAFF.

The chain employs TRBV11-3 and TRBJ2-5, with D possibly called TRBD1 or TRBD2 (5 bases each). Trimming left V 10 bases short and J 1 base short, with 13 bases between. Looked up from germline, CDR1 is SGHNT and CDR2 is YENEEA. This CDR3 has 13 amino acids. CDR3 sequence reads: CATGQVFQETQYF. The CDR3 bases are TGTGCCACGGGGCAGGTTTTCCAAGAGACCCAGTACTTC.

The chain links TRBV2 to TRBJ1-5, with D unresolved. V was cut by 4 bases and J by 2 bases, with 12 bases left in between. The germline V gene has CDR1 SNHLY and CDR2 FYNNEI. The CDR3 length is 15 residues. CDR3 nucleotide sequence: TGTGCCAGCAGTGTGGACCAAATGGGCAATCAGCCCCAGCATTTT. This codes for CASSVDQMGNQPQHF. The whole variable domain, remainder taken from reference TRBV2 and TRBJ1-5, is EPEVTQTPSHQVTQMGQEVILRCVPISNHLYFYWYRQILGQKVEFLVSFYNNEISEKSEIFDDQFSVERPDGSNFTLKIRSTKLEDSAMYFCASSVDQMGNQPQHFGDGTRLSIL.

This clone was detected once. The chain links TRBV6-5 to TRBJ2-7; 13 bases align to TRBD2. V was pared by 6 bases and J by 2 bases, with 4 bases of the junction left unmatched. From germline, CDR1 is MNHEY and CDR2 SVGAGI. The CDR3 loop spans 15 amino acids. The CDR3 DNA follows: TGTGCCAGCAGCCCCGGACTAGCGGGAGCCTACGAGCAGTACTTC. Translation gives CASSPGLAGAYEQYF.

The chain carries TRBV9 and TRBJ1-4; D is ambiguous. The germline CDR1 and CDR2 sequences are SGDLS and YYNGEE. V lost 0 bases and J 3 bases, leaving 9 bases between the germline ends. This CDR3 has 15 residues. DNA for the CDR3: TGTGCCAGCAGCGTAGGAGGGTCCGCTAATGAAAAACTGTTTTTT. Its protein is CASSVGGSANEKLFF.

The gene calls are TRBV27 and TRBJ1-2; 11 bases map to TRBD1. This CDR3 has 16 residues. Germline-derived CDR1 and CDR2 are MNHEY and SMNVEV (reference sequence). V trimming: 3 bases; J trimming: 4 bases; junction bases outside the gene matches: 7. The CDR3 DNA sequence: TGTGCCAGCAGTTTCACGGGGACAGGGGGAGCCTATGGCTACACCTTC. This gives the protein CASSFTGTGGAYGYTF.

Here the CDR3 reads CASSTWTSGGEQFF. Here the CDR3 DNA reads TGTGCCAGCAGCACCTGGACTAGCGGCGGTGAGCAGTTCTTC. The chain has TRBV5-4 and TRBJ2-1; 10 bases match TRBD2. The CDR3 contains 14 residues. Germline loops: CDR1 SGHNT, CDR2 YYREEE (reference sequence). Trimming at V came to 4 bases and at J to 9 bases, leaving 7 bases not matched to a gene.

The V and J genes are TRBV14 and TRBJ1-2; D gene ambiguous. This CDR3 comprises 13 residues. V lost 2 bases to trimming and J lost 4 bases, with 8 bases between them. CDR1 SGHDN and CDR2 FVKESK come from the germline V gene. CDR3 nucleotide sequence: TGTGCCAGCAGCCAACAGGATAGCTATGGCTACACCTTC. Amino acids: CASSQQDSYGYTF.

The rearrangement links TRBV18 to TRBJ2-5, with 9 bases lining up with TRBD2. CDR1 and CDR2 from the germline V gene are KGHSH and LQKENI. The CDR3 spans 16 residues. J gave up 2 bases and V 6 bases, and 10 bases lay outside the gene matches. CDR3 nucleotides: TGTGCCAGCTCCTTAGCGGGGGCCGATCTTCAAGAGACCCAGTACTTC. It codes for CASSLAGADLQETQYF.

This clone appeared a single time. CDR3 sequence: CASSFCSGHADCSEQYF. As DNA, the CDR3 is TGTGCCAGCAGCTTTTGTTCTGGGCACGCGGACTGTTCGGAGCAGTACTTC. The J gene is TRBJ2-7, the V gene TRBV7-9; a possible D gene is TRBD2 (5 bases). Germline-derived CDR1 and CDR2 are SEHNR and FQNEAQ (reference sequence). Trimming cost V 3 bases and J 7 bases, with 25 bases left between them. This CDR3 has 17 residues.

The genes are TRBV7-3 and TRBJ2-7, with 7 positions matching TRBD2. The CDR3 spans 15 residues. Trimming cost V 2 bases and J 0 bases; bases outside gene matches: 4. Germline CDR1 and CDR2: SGHTA and FQGTGA. DNA of the CDR3: TGTGCCAGCAGCTTAGGACTAGGGACCTCCTACGAGCAGTACTTC. Protein: CASSLGLGTSYEQYF.

The V gene is TRBV6-1, the J gene TRBJ2-1; 7 bases fit TRBD1. The germline gives CDR1 MNHNS, CDR2 SASEGT. Trimming removed 5 bases from V and 4 bases from J; junction bases left unmatched: 8. This CDR3 is 15 amino acids long. The CDR3 sequence is CASSPAGGGYNEQFF. In nucleotides, the CDR3 is TGTGCCAGCAGTCCCGCAGGGGGTGGGTACAATGAGCAGTTCTTC.